The subject of this entry is one T cell receptor (beta chain). Its antigen is not known. Here immunoSEQ multiplex PCR was the method, and the copy in TCRdb shows in-frame clones only, minus some. Of approximately 52,000 clones listed, roughly 85% are singletons. This specimen comes from a study of OX40 agonist ivuxolimab in advanced cancers. Study overall: People who had prior anti-PD-1, anti-PD-L1 or anti-CTLA-4 therapy could take part, and around 40% had some. Regarding the study as a whole: CD8+ T cells (on average) carried more expanded clones than CD4+ T cells.

The germline CDR1 and CDR2 sequences are MDHEN and SYDVKM. The CDR3 sequence is 12 residues long. Between the trimmed V and J ends, which lost 7 bases and 0 bases, there was a span of 6 bases. The sequence was obtained from an adult with an advanced solid tumor such as melanoma, head and neck, liver or kidney cancer. Material: CD4+ or CD8+ T cells sorted from blood, obtained in a trial of the OX40 agonist ivuxolimab. The chain couples TRBV28 to TRBJ1-2; possibly TRBD1 for D (5 bases). For the CDR3, the DNA is TGTGCCAGCACGGGGGCTAACTATGGCTACACCTTC. It translates to CASTGANYGYTF.